The 8 T cell receptor beta chains listed next were all sequenced from one sample in a study of graft-versus-host responses after intestinal transplantation. Some clones are missing from TCRdb's copy, which holds only in-frame ones; the method was immunoSEQ multiplex PCR. The sample holds roughly 15,000 clones, around 77% seen once. Processing released intraepithelial and lamina propria lymphocytes from the graft tissue. The sequenced sample was ileum tissue, obtained just under 28 days after intestinal transplant. These receptors were taken from a human patient who received an intestinal transplant, so some T cells may come from the graft donor.

This sequence joins TRBV10-3 and TRBJ2-1, with 7 bases fitting TRBD1. The CDR3 is 18 amino acids. Germline CDR1 is ENHRY and CDR2 is SYGVKD. The V segment lost 2 bases and the J segment 0 bases; nucleotides outside the gene matches: 10. This chain's CDR3 is CAISESLGQPSSYNEQFF. The CDR3 region has the DNA TGTGCCATCAGTGAGAGTTTGGGACAGCCTAGCTCCTACAATGAGCAGTTCTTC.

The chain has TRBV27 and TRBJ1-3; TRBD1 agrees at 10 bases. J was trimmed by 6 bases and V by 4 bases; bases with no gene match: 6. This CDR3 has 15 residues. Germline-derived CDR1 and CDR2 are MNHEY and SMNVEV (reference sequence). CDR3 residues: CASSSPGQGVNTIYF. CDR3 DNA: TGTGCCAGCAGTTCCCCCGGACAGGGGGTAAACACCATATATTTT.

The V gene is TRBV5-1, the J gene TRBJ1-3; D call uncertain. CDR1 and CDR2 (germline): SGHRS, YFSETQ. The V end lost 2 bases, the J end lost 8 bases, and 14 bases lay between the germline ends. This CDR3 is 14 amino acids long. In DNA, the CDR3 is TGCGCCAGCAGCTTAGGACCGGGAAAGGACACCATATATTTT. Translating gives CASSLGPGKDTIYF. Filled out from reference TRBV5-1 and TRBJ1-3, the complete variable domain reads KAGVTQTPRYLIKTRGQQVTLSCSPISGHRSVSWYQQTPGQGLQFLFEYFSETQRNKGNFPGRFSGRQFSNSRSEMNVSTLELGDSALYLCASSLGPGKDTIYFGEGSWLTVV.

The chain employs TRBV6-5 and TRBJ2-3; TRBD2 matches at 11 bases. Germline trimming cut 6 bases from V and 2 bases from J; bases unmatched to any gene: 4. CDR3 size: 15 residues. Germline lookup yields CDR1 MNHEY and CDR2 SVGAGI. The CDR3 region has the DNA TGTGCCAGCAGGGATAGCGGGGGGGCCACAGATACGCAGTATTTT. Translated: CASRDSGGATDTQYF.

V gene TRBV5-1 combines with J gene TRBJ2-2; 7 bases align to TRBD1. The trim removed 4 bases at V and 7 bases at J, leaving 7 bases unmatched. The germline V gene encodes CDR1 SGHRS and CDR2 YFSETQ. The CDR3 is 14 residues long. The CDR3 loop reads CASSGRQGSGELFF. CDR3 bases: TGCGCCAGCAGCGGGAGACAGGGTAGCGGGGAGCTGTTTTTT. The full variable domain, rest sourced from reference TRBV5-1 and TRBJ2-2, is KAGVTQTPRYLIKTRGQQVTLSCSPISGHRSVSWYQQTPGQGLQFLFEYFSETQRNKGNFPGRFSGRQFSNSRSEMNVSTLELGDSALYLCASSGRQGSGELFFGEGSRLTVL.

The V call is TRBV29-1, the J call TRBJ2-5; D is unresolved. Trimming cost V 4 bases and J 4 bases, with 13 bases left between them. The CDR3 runs 13 residues. The germline V gene encodes CDR1 SQVTM and CDR2 ANQGSEA. The CDR3 sequence: CSVAVRWRETQYF. For the CDR3, the DNA is TGCAGCGTTGCAGTCAGGTGGCGAGAGACCCAGTACTTC.

This chain connects TRBV19 to TRBJ2-2, with 9 nucleotides matching TRBD2. CDR3 size: 14 residues. The ends lost 4 bases at V and 6 bases at J; junction bases unmatched: 3. CDR1 and CDR2 (germline): LNHDA, SQIVND (reference sequence). The CDR3: CASSSGGASGELFF. The DNA for the CDR3 is TGTGCCAGTAGTAGCGGGGGGGCGTCCGGGGAGCTGTTTTTT. Drawing the rest from reference TRBV19 and TRBJ2-2, the complete variable domain is DGGITQSPKYLFRKEGQNVTLSCEQNLNHDAMYWYRQDPGQGLRLIYYSQIVNDFQKGDIAEGYSVSREKKESFPLTVTSAQKNPTAFYLCASSSGGASGELFFGEGSRLTVL.

The chain has TRBV5-1 and TRBJ1-5; D gene ambiguous. The V gene lost 0 bases and the J gene lost 5 bases, with 6 bases spanning the gap. This CDR3 region has 13 residues. Germline lookup yields CDR1 SGHRS and CDR2 YFSETQ. CDR3 bases: TGCGCCAGCAGCTTGGCCCTTTATCAGCCCCAGCATTTT. Translated: CASSLALYQPQHF.